This paragraph reports one T cell receptor (beta chain). Germline-derived CDR1 and CDR2 are SGHRS and YFSETQ. Unmatched junction bases numbered 7, after V lost 4 bases and J lost 3 bases. The CDR3 contains 15 residues. In the original analysis: Cell counts per sample came from amplifying reference gene primers. The protocol was immunoSEQ multiplex PCR, while the TCRdb copy is restricted to in-frame clones and leaves out a portion. The V and J calls and clone size were taken over from that table, and D and trimming were inferred from the DNA. The sample holds around 74,000 clones, about 87% seen once. This sample was included in a study of blood T cell repertoires in COVID-19. About the study: Collection of acute and convalescent COVID-19 samples took place in the United States, Italy and Spain. T cells, B-cell-depleted T cells, or PBMCs provided the cDNA or gDNA that served as material.

The receptor was isolated from a man aged 45-60 years with active COVID-19. The rearrangement uses TRBV5-1 and TRBJ2-3; TRBD1 matches 8 bases. The sample was peripheral blood. CDR3 amino acids: CASSTRDRITDTQYF. CDR3 nucleotides: TGCGCCAGCAGCACCCGGGACAGGATAACAGATACGCAGTATTTT.